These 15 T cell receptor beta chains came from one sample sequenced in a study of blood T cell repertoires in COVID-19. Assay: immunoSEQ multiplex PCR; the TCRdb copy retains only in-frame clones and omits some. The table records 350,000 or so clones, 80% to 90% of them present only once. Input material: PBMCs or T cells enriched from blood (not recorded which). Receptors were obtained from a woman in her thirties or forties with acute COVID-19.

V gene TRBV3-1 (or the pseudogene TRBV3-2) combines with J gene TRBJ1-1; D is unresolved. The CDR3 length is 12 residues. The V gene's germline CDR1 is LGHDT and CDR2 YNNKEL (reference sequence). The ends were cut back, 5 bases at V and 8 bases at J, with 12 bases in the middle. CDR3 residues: CASSKHPGEAFF. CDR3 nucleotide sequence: TGTGCCAGCAGCAAACACCCGGGAGAAGCTTTCTTT.

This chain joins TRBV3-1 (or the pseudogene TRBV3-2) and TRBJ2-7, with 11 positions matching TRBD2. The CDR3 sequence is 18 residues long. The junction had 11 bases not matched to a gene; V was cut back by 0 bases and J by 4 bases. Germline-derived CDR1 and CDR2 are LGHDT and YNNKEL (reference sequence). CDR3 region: CASSQDRLAGGQDYEQYF. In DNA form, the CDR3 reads TGTGCCAGCAGCCAAGATCGGCTAGCGGGAGGCCAGGATTACGAGCAGTACTTC.

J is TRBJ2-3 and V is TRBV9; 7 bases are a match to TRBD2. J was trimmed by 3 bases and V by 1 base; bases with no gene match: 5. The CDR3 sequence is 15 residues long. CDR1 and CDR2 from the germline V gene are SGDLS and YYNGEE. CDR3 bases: TGTGCCAGCAGCGTATTGGCGGGAGAAACAGATACGCAGTATTTT. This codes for CASSVLAGETDTQYF.

CDR3: CASSLGHNTEAFF. The CDR3 DNA follows: TGTGCCAGCAGCTTGGGTCATAACACTGAAGCTTTCTTT. The genes are TRBV5-4 and TRBJ1-1; D is unresolved. Trimming took 0 bases from V and 2 from J, leaving 5 bases between them. Germline V gene data show CDR1 as SGHNT and CDR2 as YYREEE (reference sequence). The CDR3 length is 13 residues.

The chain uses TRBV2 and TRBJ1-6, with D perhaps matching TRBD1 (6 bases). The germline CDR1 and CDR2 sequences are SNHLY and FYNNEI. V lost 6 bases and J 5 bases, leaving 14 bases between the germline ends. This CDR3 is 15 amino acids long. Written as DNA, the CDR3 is TGTGCCAGCAGGGACAGCGATATTAATAATTCACCCCTCCACTTT. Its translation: CASRDSDINNSPLHF.

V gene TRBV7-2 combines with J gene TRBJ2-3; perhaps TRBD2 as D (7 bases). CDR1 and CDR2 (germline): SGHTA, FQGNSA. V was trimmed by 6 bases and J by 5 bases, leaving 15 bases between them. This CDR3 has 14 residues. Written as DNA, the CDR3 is TGTGCCAGCAGAGGGGGGGGGAGCGGAGATACGCAGTATTTT. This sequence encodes CASRGGGSGDTQYF.

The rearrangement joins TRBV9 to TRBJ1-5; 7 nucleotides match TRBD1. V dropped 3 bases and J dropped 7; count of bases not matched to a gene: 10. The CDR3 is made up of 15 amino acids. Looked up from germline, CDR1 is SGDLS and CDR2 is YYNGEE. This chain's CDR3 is CASSGGQDQRQPQHF. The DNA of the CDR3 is TGTGCCAGCAGCGGCGGACAGGATCAGCGCCAGCCCCAGCATTTT.

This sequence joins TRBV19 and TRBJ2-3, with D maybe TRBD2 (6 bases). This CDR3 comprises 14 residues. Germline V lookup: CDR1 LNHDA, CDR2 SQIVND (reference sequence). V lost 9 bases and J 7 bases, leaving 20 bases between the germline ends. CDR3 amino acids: CASSLGLLANTQYF. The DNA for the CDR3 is TGTGCCAGCAGTCTAGGACTACTCGCGAATACGCAGTATTTT. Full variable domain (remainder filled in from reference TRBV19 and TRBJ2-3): DGGITQSPKYLFRKEGQNVTLSCEQNLNHDAMYWYRQDPGQGLRLIYYSQIVNDFQKGDIAEGYSVSREKKESFPLTVTSAQKNPTAFYLCASSLGLLANTQYFGPGTRLTVL.

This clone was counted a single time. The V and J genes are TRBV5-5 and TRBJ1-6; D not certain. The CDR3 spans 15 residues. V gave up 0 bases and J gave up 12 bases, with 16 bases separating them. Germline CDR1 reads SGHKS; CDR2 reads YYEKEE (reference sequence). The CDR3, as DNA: TGTGCCAGCAGCTTGGACGGGAGGTCGTTTTTACCCCTCCACTTT. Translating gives CASSLDGRSFLPLHF.

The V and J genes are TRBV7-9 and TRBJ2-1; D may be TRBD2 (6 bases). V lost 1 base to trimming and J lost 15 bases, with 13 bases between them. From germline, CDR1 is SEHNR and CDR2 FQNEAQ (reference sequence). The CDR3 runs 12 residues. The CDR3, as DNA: TGTGCCAGCAGCTTAGAGGACTACCGGTGGTTCTTC. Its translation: CASSLEDYRWFF. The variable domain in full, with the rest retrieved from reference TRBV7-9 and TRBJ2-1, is DTGVSQNPRHKITKRGQNVTFRCDPISEHNRLYWYRQTLGQGPEFLTYFQNEAQLEKSRLLSDRFSAERPKGSFSTLEIQRTEQGDSAMYLCASSLEDYRWFFGPGTRLTVL.

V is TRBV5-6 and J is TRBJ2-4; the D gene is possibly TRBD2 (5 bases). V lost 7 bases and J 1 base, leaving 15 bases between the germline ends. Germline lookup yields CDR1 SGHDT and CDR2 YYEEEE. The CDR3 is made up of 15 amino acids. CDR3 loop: CASSLGVAAKNIQYF. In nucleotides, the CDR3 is TGTGCCAGCTCCCTTGGGGTAGCGGCCAAAAACATTCAGTACTTC.

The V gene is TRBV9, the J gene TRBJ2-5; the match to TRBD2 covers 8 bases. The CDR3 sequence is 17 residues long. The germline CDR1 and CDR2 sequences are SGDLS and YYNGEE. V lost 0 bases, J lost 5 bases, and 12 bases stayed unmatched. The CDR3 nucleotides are TGTGCCAGCAGCGTAGTGGCGAGCGGGGGCCCCGGGGAGACCCAGTACTTC. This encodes CASSVVASGGPGETQYF.

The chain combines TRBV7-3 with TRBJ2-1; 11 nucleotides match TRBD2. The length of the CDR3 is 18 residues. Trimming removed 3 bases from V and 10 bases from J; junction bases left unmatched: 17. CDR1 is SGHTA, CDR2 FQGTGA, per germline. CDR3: CASSFAPLAGGSDGEQFF. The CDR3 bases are TGTGCCAGCAGCTTTGCACCATTAGCGGGGGGGTCTGATGGCGAGCAGTTCTTC.

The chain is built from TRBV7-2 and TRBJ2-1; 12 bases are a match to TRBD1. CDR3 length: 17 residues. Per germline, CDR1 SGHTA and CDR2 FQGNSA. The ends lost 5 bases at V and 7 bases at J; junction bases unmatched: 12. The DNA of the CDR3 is TGTGCCAGCAGCGCCCGCCCCCGGGACAGGGGGCGGAATGAGCAGTTCTTC. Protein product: CASSARPRDRGRNEQFF. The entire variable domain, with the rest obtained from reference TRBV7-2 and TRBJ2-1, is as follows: GAGVSQSPSNKVTEKGKDVELRCDPISGHTALYWYRQSLGQGLEFLIYFQGNSAPDKSGLPSDRFSAERTGGSVSTLTIQRTQQEDSAVYLCASSARPRDRGRNEQFFGPGTRLTVL.

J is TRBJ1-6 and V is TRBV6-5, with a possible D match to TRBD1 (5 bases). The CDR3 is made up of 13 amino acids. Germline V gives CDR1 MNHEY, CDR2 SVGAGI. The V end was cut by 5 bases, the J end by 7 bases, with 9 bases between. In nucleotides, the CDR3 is TGTGCCAGCAGTCACGACAGAAATTCACCCCTCCACTTT. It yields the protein CASSHDRNSPLHF.